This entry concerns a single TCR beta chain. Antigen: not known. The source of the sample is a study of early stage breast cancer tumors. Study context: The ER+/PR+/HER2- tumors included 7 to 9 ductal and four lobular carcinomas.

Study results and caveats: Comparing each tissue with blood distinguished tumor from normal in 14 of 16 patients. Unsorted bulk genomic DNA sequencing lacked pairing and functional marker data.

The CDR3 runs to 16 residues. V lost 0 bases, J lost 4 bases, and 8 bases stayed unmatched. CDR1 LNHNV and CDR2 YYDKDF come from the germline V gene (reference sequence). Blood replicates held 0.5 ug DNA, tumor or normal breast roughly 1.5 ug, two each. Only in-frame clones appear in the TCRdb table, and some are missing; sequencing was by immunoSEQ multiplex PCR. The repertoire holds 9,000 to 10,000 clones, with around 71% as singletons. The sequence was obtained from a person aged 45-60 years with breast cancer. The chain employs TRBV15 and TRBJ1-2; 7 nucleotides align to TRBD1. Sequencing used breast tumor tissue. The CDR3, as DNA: TGTGCCACCAGCAGAGACGAAGGGGGCATGAGCTATGGCTACACCTTC. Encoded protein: CATSRDEGGMSYGYTF. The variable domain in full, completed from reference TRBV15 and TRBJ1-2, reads DAMVIQNPRYQVTQFGKPVTLSCSQTLNHNVMYWYQQKSSQAPKLLFHYYDKDFNNEADTPDNFQSRRPNTSFCFLDIRSPGLGDTAMYLCATSRDEGGMSYGYTFGSGTRLTVV.